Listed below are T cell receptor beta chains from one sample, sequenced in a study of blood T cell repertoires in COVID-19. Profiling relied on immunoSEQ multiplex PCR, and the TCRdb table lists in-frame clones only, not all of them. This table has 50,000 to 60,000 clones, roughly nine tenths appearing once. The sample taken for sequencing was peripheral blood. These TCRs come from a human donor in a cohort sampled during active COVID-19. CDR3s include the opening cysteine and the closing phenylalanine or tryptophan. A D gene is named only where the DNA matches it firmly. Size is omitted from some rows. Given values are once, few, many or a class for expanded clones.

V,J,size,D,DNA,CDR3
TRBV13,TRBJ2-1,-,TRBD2,TGTGCCAGCAGCCTCCAGCGGGGAGAGCAGTTCTTC,CASSLQRGEQFF
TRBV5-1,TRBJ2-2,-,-,TGCGCCAGCAGCGGGACACCAAACACCGGGGAGCTGTTTTTT,CASSGTPNTGELFF
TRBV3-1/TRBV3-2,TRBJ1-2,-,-,TGTGCCAGCAGCCAAGCGCGGATTAACTATGGCTACACCTTC,CASSQARINYGYTF
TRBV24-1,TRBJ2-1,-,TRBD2,TGTGCCACCAGTGATTGGGGTGAGGGCGGGAGTTCCTACAATGAGCAGTTCTTC,CATSDWGEGGSSYNEQFF
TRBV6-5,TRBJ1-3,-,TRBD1,TGTGCCAGCAGCGGGGGACAGGGAAACACCATATATTTT,CASSGGQGNTIYF
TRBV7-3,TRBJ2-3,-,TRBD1,TGTGCCAGCAGCTCAGGACAGGGGGCAACAGATACGCAGTATTTT,CASSSGQGATDTQYF
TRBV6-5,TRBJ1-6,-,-,TGTGCCAGCAGTCGACGGGTGGATTCACCCCTCCACTTT,CASSRRVDSPLHF
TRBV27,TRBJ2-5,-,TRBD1,TGTGCCAGCAGTTCACCCGGACAGGGAAAGGAAAAGACCCAGTACTTC,CASSSPGQGKEKTQYF
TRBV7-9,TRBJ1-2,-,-,TGTGCCAGCAGCGGGGACATCTATGGCTACACCTTC,CASSGDIYGYTF
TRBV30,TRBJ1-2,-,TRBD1,TGTGCCTGGAGTGCACCGGGCAGGGGGGAAGGCTACACCTTC,CAWSAPGRGEGYTF
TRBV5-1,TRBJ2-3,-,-,TGCGCCAGCAGCGGATCTACGGGGACAGATACGCAGTATTTT,CASSGSTGTDTQYF
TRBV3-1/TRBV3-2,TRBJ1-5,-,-,TGTGCCAGCAGCCAAGGCAGGGTCCAGCCCCAGCATTTT,CASSQGRVQPQHF
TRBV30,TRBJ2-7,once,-,TGTGCCTGGAGTAAACTCTCGGGCGGGGTCTCCTACGAGCAGTACTTC,CAWSKLSGGVSYEQYF
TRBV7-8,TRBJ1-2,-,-,TGTGCCAGCAGCTTAGCAGGGGAAGTGGGCTACACCTTC,CASSLAGEVGYTF
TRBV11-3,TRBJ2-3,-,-,TGTGCCAGCAGCCAAGAGCTGAGCGGGAGCACAGATACGCAGTATTTT,CASSQELSGSTDTQYF
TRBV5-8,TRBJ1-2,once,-,TGTGCCAGCATCAAAGCTACAGGGATTCTCTATGGCTACACCTTC,CASIKATGILYGYTF
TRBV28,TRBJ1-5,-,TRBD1,TGTGCCAGCAGGACTATGGGGGGACAGAGCAATCAGCCCCAGCATTTT,CASRTMGGQSNQPQHF
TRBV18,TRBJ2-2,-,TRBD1,TGTGCCAGCTCGGGGGACAGTACGAACACCGGGGAGCTGTTTTTT,CASSGDSTNTGELFF
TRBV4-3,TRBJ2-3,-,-,TGCGCCAGCAGCCTGAGGAGCGGGTCTAGCACAGATACGCAGTATTTT,CASSLRSGSSTDTQYF
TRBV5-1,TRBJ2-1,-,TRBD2,TGCGCCAGCAGCCACGGACTAGCGGGGGAGTCCTACAATGAGCAGTTCTTC,CASSHGLAGESYNEQFF
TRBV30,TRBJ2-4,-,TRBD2,TGTGCCTGGGCCACTAGCGGGGGAGCCAAAAACATTCAGTACTTC,CAWATSGGAKNIQYF
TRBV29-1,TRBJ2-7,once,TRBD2,TGCAGCGTCATCACGGGACTAGCGGGACCCTACGAGCAGTACTTC,CSVITGLAGPYEQYF
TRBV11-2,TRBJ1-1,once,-,TGTGCCAGCAGCAAGGGGCAGGGGCGCAGTACTGAAGCTTTCTTT,CASSKGQGRSTEAFF
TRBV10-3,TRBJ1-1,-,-,TGTGCCATCAGTGAGTCCGAGCTCTTTGGCACTGAAGCTTTCTTT,CAISESELFGTEAFF
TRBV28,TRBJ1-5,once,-,TGTGCCAGCACCCTTAGAGGCAATCAGCCCCAGCATTTT,CASTLRGNQPQHF
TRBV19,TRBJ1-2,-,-,TGTGCCAGTAGTATAGGGCAGGGTGGCTATGGCTACACCTTC,CASSIGQGGYGYTF
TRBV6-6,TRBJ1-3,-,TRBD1,TGTGCCAGCAGTCCCGGGACAGTTTTGGCTGGAAACACCATATATTTT,CASSPGTVLAGNTIYF
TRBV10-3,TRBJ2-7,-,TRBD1,TGTGCCATCAGTGGGGACAGGGTGGGCTACGAGCAGTACTTC,CAISGDRVGYEQYF
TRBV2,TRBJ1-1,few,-,TGTGCCAGCACAAGGACAGATATGAACACTGAAGCTTTCTTT,CASTRTDMNTEAFF
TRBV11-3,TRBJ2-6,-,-,TGTGCCAGCAGTCCTCTAACTGGGGCCAACGTCCTGACTTTC,CASSPLTGANVLTF
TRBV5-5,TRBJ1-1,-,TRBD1,TGTGCCAGCAGCGGACAGGGTAGGAACACTGAAGCTTTCTTT,CASSGQGRNTEAFF
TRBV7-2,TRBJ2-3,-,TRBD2,TGTGCCAGCAGCTCCGCGGCGGGAGCCTCAACAGATACGCAGTATTTT,CASSSAAGASTDTQYF
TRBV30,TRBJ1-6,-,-,TGTGCCTGGAGCGATAAGTCTAGCTCCTATAATTCACCCCTCCACTTT,CAWSDKSSSYNSPLHF
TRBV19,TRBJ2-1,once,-,TGTGCCAGTAGTCCTGATCTAGTCTTGTCGTACAATGAGCAGTTCTTC,CASSPDLVLSYNEQFF
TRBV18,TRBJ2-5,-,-,TGTGCCAGCTCACCAAGCCTGAGGGAGACCCAGTACTTC,CASSPSLRETQYF
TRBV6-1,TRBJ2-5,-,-,TGTGCCAGCAGTGATGGGTTTGGGGGGCAAGAGACCCAGTACTTC,CASSDGFGGQETQYF
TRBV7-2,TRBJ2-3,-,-,TGTGCCAGCAGCTTAGTGTCCGGTTCTAGGGATACGCAGTATTTT,CASSLVSGSRDTQYF
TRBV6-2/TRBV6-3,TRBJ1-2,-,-,TGTGCCAGCAGTTACGACGGGTATGGCTACACCTTC,CASSYDGYGYTF
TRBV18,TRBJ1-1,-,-,TGTGCCAGCTCACCACCGAGCGGAAGAAACACTGAAGCTTTCTTT,CASSPPSGRNTEAFF
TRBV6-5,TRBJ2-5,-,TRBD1,TGTGCCAGCAACAGGGGAAGACGGACACAAGAGACCCAGTACTTC,CASNRGRRTQETQYF
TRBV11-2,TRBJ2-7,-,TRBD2,TGTGCCAGCAGCCTCCGGACTAGCGCCTCCTACGAGCAGTACTTC,CASSLRTSASYEQYF
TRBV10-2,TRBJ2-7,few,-,TGCGCCAGCAGTGATACAGGGACCGAGCAGTACTTC,CASSDTGTEQYF
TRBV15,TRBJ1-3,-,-,TGTGCCACCAGCAGGGAAACAGGAGCCTCTGGAAACACCATATATTTT,CATSRETGASGNTIYF
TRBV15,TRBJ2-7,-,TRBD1,TGTGCCACCGCCCCCCGGGACAGGAGGAACGAGCAGTACTTC,CATAPRDRRNEQYF
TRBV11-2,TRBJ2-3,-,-,TGTGCCAGCAGCTCGTCCGCCCTAGATTTGAGCACAGATACGCAGTATTTT,CASSSSALDLSTDTQYF
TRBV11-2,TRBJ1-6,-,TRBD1,TGTGCCAGCAGCCCCGGGACAGGGTATTCACCCCTCCACTTT,CASSPGTGYSPLHF
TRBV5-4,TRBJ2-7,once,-,TGTGCCAGCAGCCCCTCGGGGTCTCGGTCCTACGAGCAGTACTTC,CASSPSGSRSYEQYF
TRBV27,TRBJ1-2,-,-,TGTGCCAGCAGTTTATCGCAGGGTCACTATGGCTACACCTTC,CASSLSQGHYGYTF
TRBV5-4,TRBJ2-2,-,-,TGTGCCAGCAGCCCGGCCCCGGTACAGGCCGGGGAGCTGTTTTTT,CASSPAPVQAGELFF
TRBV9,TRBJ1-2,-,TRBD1,TGTGCCAGCAGCCATTCCGGGACAGCTTTAGGCTACACCTTC,CASSHSGTALGYTF
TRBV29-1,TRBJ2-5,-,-,TGCAGCGTCCCCTTTGGGGGGGCAGGGGAGACCCAGTACTTC,CSVPFGGAGETQYF
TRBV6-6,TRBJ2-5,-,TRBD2,TGTGCCAGCACCCCGATGGGGGGGCAAGAGACCCAGTACTTC,CASTPMGGQETQYF
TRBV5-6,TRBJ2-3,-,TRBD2,TGTGCCAGCAGTAGCCCGGGGGGGAACACAGATACGCAGTATTTT,CASSSPGGNTDTQYF
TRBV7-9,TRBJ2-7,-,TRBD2,TGTGCCAGCAGCGACTCGGGGAGGGTCTACGAGCAGTACTTC,CASSDSGRVYEQYF
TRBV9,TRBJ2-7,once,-,TGTGCCAGCAGCCCCAGGGACTTCCAAGGGCACGAGCAGTACTTC,CASSPRDFQGHEQYF